Shown below are 21 T cell receptor beta chains from a single sample sequenced in a study of blood T cell repertoires in COVID-19. The assay was immunoSEQ multiplex PCR, and TCRdb's table has in-frame clones only and misses some. This sample has about 42,000 clones, with roughly 87% found just once. The source material was peripheral blood. The source is a human donor in a cohort sampled during active COVID-19.

V gene TRBV7-9 combines with J gene TRBJ1-5; D is unclear. The CDR3 has 15 amino acids. Looked up from germline, CDR1 is SEHNR and CDR2 is FQNEAQ (reference sequence). Trimming cost V 5 bases and J 1 base, with 12 bases left between them. CDR3 nucleotides: TGTGCCAGCAGCGCTATGACGGGAAGCAATCAGCCCCAGCATTTT. Encoded protein: CASSAMTGSNQPQHF.

The chain couples TRBV11-2 to TRBJ1-1, with D maybe TRBD1 (5 bases). This CDR3 contains 15 residues. Germline V CDR1 and CDR2: SGHAT, FQNNGV. Trimming stripped 7 bases from V and 1 base from J, with 16 bases between. CDR3 nucleotide sequence: TGTGCCAGCACACCCCTTGCCAGGGCGAACACTGAAGCTTTCTTT. Protein sequence: CASTPLARANTEAFF.

The V gene is TRBV10-3, the J gene TRBJ2-7, with D maybe TRBD2 (6 bases). The length of the CDR3 is 15 residues. Germline assignment: CDR1 ENHRY and CDR2 SYGVKD. The germline V and J ends were trimmed by 8 bases and 0 bases, with 17 bases remaining between them. CDR3 residues: CAIGGEADRSYEQYF. CDR3 nucleotide sequence: TGTGCCATCGGTGGGGAGGCGGATCGCTCCTACGAGCAGTACTTC.

The V call is TRBV19, the J call TRBJ1-1; 7 bases are shared with TRBD1. Germline assignment: CDR1 LNHDA and CDR2 SQIVND (reference sequence). The V gene end was trimmed by 6 bases and the J gene end by 0 bases; junction bases not matched to a gene: 7. This CDR3 is built from 15 residues. In nucleotides, the CDR3 is TGTGCCAGTAGGACTCCGGGACAGTTGAACACTGAAGCTTTCTTT. It translates to CASRTPGQLNTEAFF. The entire variable domain, with the rest obtained from reference TRBV19 and TRBJ1-1, is as follows: DGGITQSPKYLFRKEGQNVTLSCEQNLNHDAMYWYRQDPGQGLRLIYYSQIVNDFQKGDIAEGYSVSREKKESFPLTVTSAQKNPTAFYLCASRTPGQLNTEAFFGQGTRLTVV.

CDR3: CASQPGQGYNEQFF. In DNA, the CDR3 is TGTGCCAGTCAACCGGGACAGGGGTACAATGAGCAGTTCTTC. This chain links TRBV19 with TRBJ2-1; 10 nucleotides match TRBD1. The CDR3 is made up of 14 amino acids. V shed 8 bases and J 4 bases; nucleotides not matched to a gene: 5. Germline values: CDR1 LNHDA, CDR2 SQIVND (reference sequence).

The chain carries TRBV19 and TRBJ1-6; D possibly corresponds to TRBD1 (5 bases). Germline V lookup: CDR1 LNHDA, CDR2 SQIVND (reference sequence). The CDR3 spans 13 residues. V lost 4 bases to trimming and J lost 13 bases, with 14 bases between them. The CDR3 reads CASSTLTDGPLHF. Here the CDR3 DNA reads TGTGCCAGTAGTACTTTGACAGACGGGCCCCTCCACTTT. Combining the CDR3 with reference TRBV19 and TRBJ1-6 gives the whole variable domain DGGITQSPKYLFRKEGQNVTLSCEQNLNHDAMYWYRQDPGQGLRLIYYSQIVNDFQKGDIAEGYSVSREKKESFPLTVTSAQKNPTAFYLCASSTLTDGPLHFGNGTRLTVT.

This clone was picked up a small number of times. V is TRBV19 and J is TRBJ1-2; a possible D gene is TRBD1 (5 bases). This CDR3 is 15 amino acids long. Per germline, CDR1 LNHDA and CDR2 SQIVND (reference sequence). The V end lost 7 bases, the J end lost 7 bases, and 22 bases lay between the germline ends. The CDR3 DNA reads TGTGCCAGTACCGAAACGGGGGGTGGTGTAGCTGGCTACACCTTC. Translating it yields CASTETGGGVAGYTF.

This clone was found once. The V call is TRBV24-1, the J call TRBJ2-1; 8 nucleotides match TRBD2. V lost 5 bases, J lost 6 bases, and 8 bases stayed unmatched. The germline V gene encodes CDR1 KGHDR and CDR2 SFDVKD. The CDR3 is 15 residues long. This CDR3 is CATSADGRAPNEQFF. In DNA form, the CDR3 reads TGTGCCACCAGTGCAGACGGGAGGGCCCCCAATGAGCAGTTCTTC.

This clone was seen more than once but under ten times. The gene calls are TRBV5-4 and TRBJ1-1, with TRBD1 as a possible D gene (5 bases). The CDR3 extends over 14 amino acids. The V and J ends lost 4 bases and 6 bases respectively, with 16 bases between them. Per the germline V gene, CDR1 is SGHNT and CDR2 is YYREEE (reference sequence). DNA of the CDR3: TGTGCCAGCAGCCCGGGCCGCCGGGGGGCTGAAGCTTTCTTT. Protein: CASSPGRRGAEAFF.

V usage is TRBV10-3 and J usage is TRBJ2-1, with TRBD2 identical over 8 bases. Germline CDR1 and CDR2: ENHRY and SYGVKD. The V and J ends lost 10 bases and 8 bases, in that order; junction bases with no gene match: 10. CDR3 length: 13 residues. The CDR3 DNA follows: TGTGCCACCCAGGGTAGCGGGGTGGATGAGCAGTTCTTC. It encodes CATQGSGVDEQFF.

In its sample, this clone was seen once. The rearrangement uses TRBV3-1 (or the pseudogene TRBV3-2) and TRBJ1-6; TRBD1 might be the D (5 bases). The CDR3 loop spans 18 amino acids. V lost 4 bases, J lost 1 base, and 17 bases lay in between. Germline values: CDR1 LGHDT, CDR2 YNNKEL (reference sequence). CDR3 residues: CASSPTGSGGSYNSPLHF. CDR3 DNA: TGTGCCAGCAGCCCCACGGGATCGGGGGGATCCTATAATTCACCCCTCCACTTT.

The genes are TRBV29-1 and TRBJ2-5, with D maybe TRBD2 (5 bases). This CDR3 contains 11 residues. The V gene lost 4 bases and the J gene lost 4 bases, with 7 bases spanning the gap. Per the germline V gene, CDR1 is SQVTM and CDR2 is ANQGSEA. CDR3 amino acids: CSVVGGETQYF. DNA of the CDR3: TGCAGCGTTGTAGGAGGAGAGACCCAGTACTTC.

The chain is built from TRBV3-1 (or the pseudogene TRBV3-2) and TRBJ1-6; D unresolved. This CDR3 comprises 12 residues. V was trimmed by 2 bases and J by 10 bases, leaving 6 bases between them. Germline V gene data show CDR1 as LGHDT and CDR2 as YNNKEL (reference sequence). The CDR3 nucleotides are TGTGCCAGCAGCCAATCCCAATCACCCCTCCACTTT. It encodes CASSQSQSPLHF.

In this sample, this clone turned up once. The V and J genes are TRBV6-4 and TRBJ2-3, with 10 nucleotides matching TRBD2. The germline V gene encodes CDR1 MRHNA and CDR2 SNTAGT. This CDR3 is built from 15 residues. The ends lost 2 bases at V and 5 bases at J; junction bases unmatched: 4. Written as DNA, the CDR3 is TGTGCCAGCAGTGACCTAGCGGGAGATAAAGATACGCAGTATTTT. Protein: CASSDLAGDKDTQYF.

This clone has only a few counts. Other DNA sequences within the sample encode an identical CDR3. The CDR3 reads CASSLGGPTDTQYF. The CDR3 bases are TGTGCCAGCAGCCTGGGGGGGCCCACAGATACGCAGTATTTT. This chain connects TRBV11-2 to TRBJ2-3, with D perhaps TRBD2 (7 bases). Germline lookup yields CDR1 SGHAT and CDR2 FQNNGV. There are 14 residues in the CDR3. V was trimmed by 5 bases and J by 2 bases, leaving 11 bases between them.

CDR3 loop: CASRAQGAPYEQYF. CDR3 nucleotides: TGTGCCAGCAGGGCACAGGGGGCCCCCTACGAGCAGTACTTC. This chain links TRBV28 with TRBJ2-7; TRBD1 matches at 9 bases. This CDR3 is built from 14 residues. The V gene end was trimmed by 6 bases and the J gene end by 2 bases; junction bases not matched to a gene: 5. The germline gives CDR1 MDHEN, CDR2 SYDVKM.

The genes are TRBV27 and TRBJ2-7; tentative D call: TRBD2 (5 bases). Per the germline V gene, CDR1 is MNHEY and CDR2 is SMNVEV (reference sequence). The CDR3 runs to 13 residues. The ends were cut back, 2 bases at V and 4 bases at J, with 9 bases in the middle. The CDR3 loop is CASSLTRVYEQYF. CDR3 coding DNA: TGTGCCAGCAGTTTAACTAGGGTTTACGAGCAGTACTTC.

This clone was seen once. The rearrangement uses TRBV6-5 and TRBJ1-2; a possible D gene is TRBD1 (5 bases). The germline CDR1 and CDR2 sequences are MNHEY and SVGAGI. V lost 10 bases and J 6 bases, leaving 18 bases between the germline ends. The CDR3 length is 13 residues. CDR3 sequence: CAIKGQGIDGYTF. For the CDR3, the DNA is TGTGCCATCAAGGGGCAGGGCATCGATGGCTACACCTTC.

This sequence joins TRBV7-9 and TRBJ2-1, with a possible D match to TRBD1 (5 bases). This CDR3 has 10 residues. V was shortened by 8 bases and J by 10 bases, with 9 bases between the two germline ends. The germline gives CDR1 SEHNR, CDR2 FQNEAQ (reference sequence). Here the CDR3 reads CASAQAEQFF. CDR3 sequence (DNA): TGTGCCAGCGCACAGGCCGAGCAGTTCTTC.

A single count supports this clone. This rearrangement joins TRBV6-1 to TRBJ2-3; TRBD2 might be the D (5 bases). Germline CDR1 is MNHNS and CDR2 is SASEGT. V shed 4 bases and J shed 1 base, with 15 bases lying between them. The CDR3 is made up of 16 amino acids. The CDR3: CASSARRGSGTDTQYF. CDR3 DNA sequence: TGTGCCAGCAGTGCTCGACGGGGTTCGGGCACAGATACGCAGTATTTT.

A single count supports this clone. The rearrangement joins TRBV5-1 to TRBJ2-7; unclear D gene. V lost 0 bases, J lost 1 base, and 8 bases lay in between. The germline V gene encodes CDR1 SGHRS and CDR2 YFSETQ. The CDR3 is 14 residues long. The chain's CDR3 is CASSLDSTSYEQYF. DNA for the CDR3: TGCGCCAGCAGCTTGGACAGTACGTCCTACGAGCAGTACTTC.